This T cell receptor beta chain originates from a study of T cell repertoires in cytomegalovirus infection. The CDR3 totals 14 residues. Germline V lookup: CDR1 SEHNR, CDR2 FQNEAQ (reference sequence). Deletions cut 5 bases from V and 4 bases from J, with 14 bases between. Turning to this clonotype: Its cognate antigen is unknown.

TCRdb independently ran MiXCR on the reads; one entry per CDR3 protein. The sample records a few hundred thousand distinct CDR3 sequences, roughly 43% being singletons. This chain links TRBV7-9 with TRBJ2-5, with D possibly called TRBD1 or TRBD2 (6 bases each). This sequence was found in a human donor in good health (CMV status not recorded). Some clones in this sample may be carry-over from other donors' samples. Specimen: cultured PBMCs, collected from culture after CMV antigen stimulation. Here the CDR3 DNA reads TGTGCCAGCAGCAACGCACAGGGAGGAGAGACCCAGTACTTC. Encoded protein: CASSNAQGGETQYF.